This TCR beta chain was obtained from a study of T cells after yellow fever vaccination (dated by TCRdb to between 2017 and 2020). In the study overall: Libraries from fractions with low cell numbers were prepared with the SMART-Seq v4 Ultra Low Input RNA kit. To follow T-cell clones before and after primary and booster YFV17D yellow fever vaccination, bulk TCR alpha and beta repertoires were sequenced over time. Two healthy male donors made up the cohort, one aged 18 to 30 years and the other aged 30 to 39 years. Blood was drawn at multiple timepoints before and after primary and secondary immunization, with bulk PBMC replicates and cell subsets isolated.

The sample's treatment or condition label, decoded: live attenuated yellow fever vaccine strain. PBMCs were isolated from peripheral blood using a standard Ficoll-Paque protocol. CD4 and CD8 T-cell fractions were isolated with Dynabeads CD4 and CD8 positive selection kits. TriZol was used to extract RNA from bulk PBMCs, CD4 and CD8 fractions, and dextramer-positive and dextramer-negative fractions. As to this clonotype: No cognate antigen has been identified for it. There are no base qualities to consult, and no much larger clone falls within one base.

Sequencing took place on an Illumina NovaSeq 6000. TCR cDNA was synthesized by 5'RACE template switching, which introduced a universal primer site and unique molecular identifiers. Priming for cDNA synthesis came from both the TCR alpha and TCR beta constant segments. Library amplification involved two PCR steps, and the second step added sample barcodes and sequencing adapters. Libraries were sequenced on Illumina HiSeq 2500 (2x100 bp) or NovaSeq (2x150 bp). As for how the authors treated the data: Demultiplexing of reads and collapsing into UMI consensus sequences were performed with MIGEC, and V(D)J alignment was carried out with MiXCR. Using edgeR on replicate PBMC samples, clonotypes were called vaccine-responding if FDR was below 0.01 and the log2 fold change was above 5 up to day 15. Bulk clonotypes were assigned CD4 or CD8 identity according to which sequenced CD4 or CD8 repertoire held them at higher abundance. TCRdb handled the public reads itself, with Q25 trimming in fastp and clone calling in MiXCR, and kept productive beta chains. Rows are combined by CDR3 protein, so each entry shows the most common genes and DNA. These V and J calls derive from TCRdb rather than the authors' analysis. The sample table lists some 170,000 distinct CDR3 sequences, about a tenth of them with a count of one. The ten largest clonotypes hold 35% to 40% of the sample.

What the authors observed across the whole study: Computational filtering was required because FACS-sorted repertoires could contain abundant contaminating clonotypes from the bulk population. The secondary T-cell response was found to be weaker but faster than the primary response, with a peak reached on day 5 rather than on day 15. A small share of clonotypes was detected in both CD4 and CD8 compartments, with the overlap likely arising from convergent recombination. Only a couple of donors were included in the study, so the extent to which the findings can be generalized is limited. After the booster, most of the clones that had expanded following primary vaccination were detected again (almost 98% of CD4 and 88% of CD8), which suggests that memory was broadly maintained.

The germline V gene provides CDR1 ENHRY and CDR2 SYGVKD. The cysteine opens and the phenylalanine closes a CDR3 of 17 amino acids. Only the CDR3 DNA stays, 51 bases, in frame from base 1. Trimming takes 0 bases from V and 7 bases from J, and the germline ends sit 21 bases apart. The clonotype was recovered from a man between 18 and 35 years old who received the YFV17D yellow fever vaccine. Sequenced here: CD8+ T cells sorted from PBMCs, sampled 45 days after the yellow fever booster vaccination. The chain is encoded by TRBV10-3 joined to TRBJ1-2, with TRBD1 tentatively as D gene (6 bases match). The nucleotides are TGTGCCATCAGTGAGTCTGGGGGCGTCCGGGACAATCCTGGCTACACCTTC. This is translated as CAISESGGVRDNPGYTF.